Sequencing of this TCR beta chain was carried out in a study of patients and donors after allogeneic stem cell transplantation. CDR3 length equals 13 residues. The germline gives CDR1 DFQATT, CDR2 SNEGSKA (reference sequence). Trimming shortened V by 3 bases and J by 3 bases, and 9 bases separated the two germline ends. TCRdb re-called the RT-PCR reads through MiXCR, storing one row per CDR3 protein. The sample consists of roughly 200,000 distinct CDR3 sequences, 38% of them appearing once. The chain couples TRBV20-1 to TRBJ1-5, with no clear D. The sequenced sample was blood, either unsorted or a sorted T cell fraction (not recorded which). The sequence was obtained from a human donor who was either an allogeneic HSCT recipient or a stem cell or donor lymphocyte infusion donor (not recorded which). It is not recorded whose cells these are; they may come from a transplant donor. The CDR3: CSASPGANQPQHF. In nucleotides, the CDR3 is TGCAGTGCTAGTCCGGGAGCCAATCAGCCCCAGCATTTT.